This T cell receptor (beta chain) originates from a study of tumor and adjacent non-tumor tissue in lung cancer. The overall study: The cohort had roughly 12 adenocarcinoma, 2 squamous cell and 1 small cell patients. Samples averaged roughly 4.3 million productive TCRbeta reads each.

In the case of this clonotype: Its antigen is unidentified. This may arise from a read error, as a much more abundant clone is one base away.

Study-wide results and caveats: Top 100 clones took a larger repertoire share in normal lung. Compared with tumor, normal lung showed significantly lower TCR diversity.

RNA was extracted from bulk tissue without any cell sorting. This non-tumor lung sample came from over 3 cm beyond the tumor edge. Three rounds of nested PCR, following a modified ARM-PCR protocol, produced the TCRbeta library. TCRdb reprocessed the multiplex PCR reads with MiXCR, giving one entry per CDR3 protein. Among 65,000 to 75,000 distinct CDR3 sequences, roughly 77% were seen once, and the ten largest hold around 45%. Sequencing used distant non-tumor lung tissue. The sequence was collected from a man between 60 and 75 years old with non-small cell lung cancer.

CDR3 loop: CVSSEVAGGTVTEAFF. The CDR3 nucleotides read TGTGTCAGCAGTGAAGTCGCAGGGGGCACAGTAACTGAAGCTTTCTTT. The chain uses TRBV6-1 and TRBJ1-1, with 8 positions matching TRBD1. CDR1 is MNHNS, CDR2 SASEGT, per germline. The CDR3 totals 16 residues.